Presented here are 8 T cell receptor beta chains from one specimen sequenced in a study of immune evolution from preneoplasia to lung adenocarcinoma. Assay used: immunoSEQ multiplex PCR; TCRdb lists only in-frame clones, some missing. The repertoire includes roughly 11,000 clones, more than 70% of them detected once, and about 1.7% sits in the top ten. Specimen: FFPE minimally invasive lung adenocarcinoma tissue. Every receptor here comes from a person aged 70 to 85 with lung adenocarcinoma.

This clone was picked up one time. The chain is built from TRBV27 and TRBJ2-7; D gene unclear. The CDR3 sequence is 13 residues long. CDR1 and CDR2 (germline): MNHEY, SMNVEV (reference sequence). The V gene lost 3 bases and the J gene lost 6 bases, with 12 bases spanning the gap. The CDR3 DNA reads as TGTGCCAGCAGTTTGGTTAGGGAAGGCGAGCAGTACTTC. This encodes CASSLVREGEQYF.

The chain is built from TRBV7-3 and TRBJ2-5, with 8 bases that match TRBD1. Germline CDR1 is SGHTA and CDR2 is FQGTGA. Losses at the gene ends were 3 bases for V and 4 bases for J; bases not matched to a gene: 1. The CDR3 is made up of 13 amino acids. The CDR3 reads CASSFTGGETQYF. CDR3 in DNA: TGTGCCAGCAGCTTTACAGGGGGAGAGACCCAGTACTTC.

The rearrangement uses TRBV10-3 and TRBJ2-5; 13 nucleotides match TRBD2. CDR1 is ENHRY, CDR2 SYGVKD, per germline. Trimming cost V 6 bases and J 5 bases; bases outside gene matches: 6. The length of the CDR3 is 15 residues. CDR3 coding DNA: TGTGCCATCAGCACGACTAGCGGGGGGATCGAGACCCAGTACTTC. It specifies CAISTTSGGIETQYF.

The chain joins TRBV11-3 to TRBJ2-3; maybe TRBD1 (5 bases). The CDR3 is 14 residues long. V dropped 3 bases and J dropped 7 bases, with 14 bases sitting between them. CDR1 is SGHNT, CDR2 YENEEA, per germline. The DNA for the CDR3 is TGTGCCAGCAGCTTGGAGCCTGGACAAAATACGCAGTATTTT. Translating it yields CASSLEPGQNTQYF. The full variable domain, with the rest looked up from reference TRBV11-3 and TRBJ2-3, is EAGVVQSPRYKIIEKKQPVAFWCNPISGHNTLYWYLQNLGQGPELLIRYENEEAVDDSQLPKDRFSAERLKGVDSTLKIQPAELGDSAVYLCASSLEPGQNTQYFGPGTRLTVL.

V usage is TRBV2 and J usage is TRBJ2-5; 13 nucleotides align to TRBD2. In germline, CDR1 is SNHLY, CDR2 FYNNEI. With 3 bases clipped from V and 6 bases from J, the junction kept 1 base outside the gene matches. The CDR3 has 14 residues. The CDR3 sequence: CASSETSGRQTQYF. CDR3 in DNA: TGTGCCAGCAGTGAGACTAGCGGGAGGCAGACCCAGTACTTC.

The chain uses TRBV4-1 and TRBJ2-7, with TRBD1 identical over 12 bases. This CDR3 is built from 15 residues. The trim removed 4 bases at V and 6 bases at J, leaving 7 bases unmatched. Germline V CDR1 and CDR2: MGHRA, YSYEKL. This chain's CDR3 is CASSLLGQGAGEQYF. The CDR3 DNA is TGCGCCAGCAGCCTACTGGGACAGGGGGCGGGCGAGCAGTACTTC.

This clone showed up just a few times. V usage is TRBV5-1 and J usage is TRBJ2-5; D is perhaps TRBD1 (5 bases). Germline V lookup: CDR1 SGHRS, CDR2 YFSETQ. The germline V and J ends were trimmed by 0 bases and 7 bases, with 16 bases remaining between them. The CDR3 runs 15 residues. This CDR3 is CASSLAPRAGGTQYF. In DNA form, the CDR3 reads TGCGCCAGCAGCTTGGCCCCCAGGGCTGGTGGGACCCAGTACTTC.

This chain links TRBV7-6 with TRBJ1-2, with D possibly TRBD1 on 5 matching bases. The CDR3 has 12 residues. V was clipped by 1 base and J by 6 bases, with 6 bases between them. Germline CDR1 SGHVS, CDR2 FNYEAQ. CDR3: CASSLVGDGYTF. The DNA for the CDR3 is TGTGCCAGCAGCTTAGTGGGGGATGGCTACACCTTC.